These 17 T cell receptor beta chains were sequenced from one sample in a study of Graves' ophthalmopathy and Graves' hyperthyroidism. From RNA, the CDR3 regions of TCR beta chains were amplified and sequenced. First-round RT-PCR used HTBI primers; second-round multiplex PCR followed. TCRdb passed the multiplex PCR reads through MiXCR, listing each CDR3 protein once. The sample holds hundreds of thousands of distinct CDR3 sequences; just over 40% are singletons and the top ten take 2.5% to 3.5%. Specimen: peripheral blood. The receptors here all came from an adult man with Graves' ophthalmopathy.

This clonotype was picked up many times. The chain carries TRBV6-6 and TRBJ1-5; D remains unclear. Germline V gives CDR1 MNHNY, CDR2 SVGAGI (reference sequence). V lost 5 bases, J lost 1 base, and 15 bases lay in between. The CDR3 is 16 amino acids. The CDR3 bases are TGTGCCAGCAGTCAGATAGGGTTGGGCAGCAATCAGCCCCAGCATTTT. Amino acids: CASSQIGLGSNQPQHF.

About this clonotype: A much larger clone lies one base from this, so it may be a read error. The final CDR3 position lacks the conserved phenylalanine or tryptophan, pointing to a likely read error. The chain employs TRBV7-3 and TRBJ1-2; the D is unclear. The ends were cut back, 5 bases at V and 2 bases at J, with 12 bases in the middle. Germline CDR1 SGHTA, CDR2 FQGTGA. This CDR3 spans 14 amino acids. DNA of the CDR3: TGTGCCAGCAGCCTCGGGTCCGACAACTATGGCTACACCTCC. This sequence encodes CASSLGSDNYGYTS.

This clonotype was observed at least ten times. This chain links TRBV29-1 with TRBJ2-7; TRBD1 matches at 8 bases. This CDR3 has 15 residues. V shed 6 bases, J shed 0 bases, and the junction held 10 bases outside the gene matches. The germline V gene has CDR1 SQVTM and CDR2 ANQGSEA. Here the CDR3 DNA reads TGCAGCGTCAAGAGGTGGGACAGGAGCTCCTACGAGCAGTACTTC. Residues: CSVKRWDRSSYEQYF.

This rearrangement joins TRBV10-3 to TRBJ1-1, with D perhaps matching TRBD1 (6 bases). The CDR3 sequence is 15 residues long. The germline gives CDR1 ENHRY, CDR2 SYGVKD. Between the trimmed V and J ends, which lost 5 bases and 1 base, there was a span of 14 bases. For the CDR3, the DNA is TGTGCCATCAGTTACGGGGGACATCCGAACACTGAAGCTTTCTTT. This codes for CAISYGGHPNTEAFF.

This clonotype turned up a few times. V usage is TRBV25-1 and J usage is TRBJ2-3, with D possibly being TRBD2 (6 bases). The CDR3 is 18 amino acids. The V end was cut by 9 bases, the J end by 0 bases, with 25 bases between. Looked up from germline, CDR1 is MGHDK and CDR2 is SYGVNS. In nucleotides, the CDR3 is TGTGCCAGAACGTGTATCGGGGGACTGCTCACGAGCACAGATACGCAGTATTTT. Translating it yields CARTCIGGLLTSTDTQYF.

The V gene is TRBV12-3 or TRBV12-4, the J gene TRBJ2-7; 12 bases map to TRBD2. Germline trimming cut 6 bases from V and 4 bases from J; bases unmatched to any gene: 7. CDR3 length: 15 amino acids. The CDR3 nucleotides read TGTGCCAGCAGCCGGGGGACTAGCGGGCCGTACGAGCAGTACTTC. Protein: CASSRGTSGPYEQYF.

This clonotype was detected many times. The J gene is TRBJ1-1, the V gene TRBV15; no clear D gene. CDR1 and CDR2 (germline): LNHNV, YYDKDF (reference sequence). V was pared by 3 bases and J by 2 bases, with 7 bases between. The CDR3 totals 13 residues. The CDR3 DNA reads TGTGCCACCAGCAGGAGAGTAAACACTGAAGCTTTCTTT. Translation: CATSRRVNTEAFF. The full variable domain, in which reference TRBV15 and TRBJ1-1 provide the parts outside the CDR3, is DAMVIQNPRYQVTQFGKPVTLSCSQTLNHNVMYWYQQKSSQAPKLLFHYYDKDFNNEADTPDNFQSRRPNTSFCFLDIRSPGLGDTAMYLCATSRRVNTEAFFGQGTRLTVV.

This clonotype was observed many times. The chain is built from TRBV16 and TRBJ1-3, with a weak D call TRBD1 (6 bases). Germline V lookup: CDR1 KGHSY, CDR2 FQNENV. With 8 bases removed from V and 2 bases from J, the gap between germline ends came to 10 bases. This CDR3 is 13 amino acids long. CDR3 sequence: CASRDMPGNTIYF. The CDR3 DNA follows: TGTGCCAGCCGGGACATGCCTGGAAACACCATATATTTT.

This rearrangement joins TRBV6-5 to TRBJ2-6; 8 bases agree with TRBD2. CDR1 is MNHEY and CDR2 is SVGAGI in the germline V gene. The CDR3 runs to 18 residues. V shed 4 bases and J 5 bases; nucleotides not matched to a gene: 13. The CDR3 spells CASSLSPTGGGRANVLTF. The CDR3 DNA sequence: TGTGCCAGCAGTTTATCCCCGACGGGGGGGGGCAGGGCCAACGTCCTGACTTTC.

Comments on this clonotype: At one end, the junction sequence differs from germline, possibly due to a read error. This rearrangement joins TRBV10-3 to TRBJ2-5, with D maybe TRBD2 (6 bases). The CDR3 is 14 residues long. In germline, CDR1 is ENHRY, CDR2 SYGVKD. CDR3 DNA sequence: TGTGCCAGCAGTTACGGGGGAGCCAATCAGCCCCAGTACTTC. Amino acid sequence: CASSYGGANQPQYF.

As DNA, the CDR3 is TGTGCCATCAGTGATCGGACTAGCGGTACCCTCAATGAGCAGTTCTTC. This gives the protein CAISDRTSGTLNEQFF. The chain links TRBV10-3 to TRBJ2-1; 10 positions agree with TRBD2. Germline trimming cut 3 bases from V and 6 bases from J; bases unmatched to any gene: 8. Looked up from germline, CDR1 is ENHRY and CDR2 is SYGVKD. The length of the CDR3 is 16 residues.

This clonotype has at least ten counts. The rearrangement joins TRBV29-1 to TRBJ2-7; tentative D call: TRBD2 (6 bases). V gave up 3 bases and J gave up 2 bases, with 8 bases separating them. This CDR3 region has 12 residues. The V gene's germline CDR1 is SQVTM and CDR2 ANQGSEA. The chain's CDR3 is CSVEAGPYEQYF. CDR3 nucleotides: TGCAGCGTTGAGGCGGGACCCTACGAGCAGTACTTC.

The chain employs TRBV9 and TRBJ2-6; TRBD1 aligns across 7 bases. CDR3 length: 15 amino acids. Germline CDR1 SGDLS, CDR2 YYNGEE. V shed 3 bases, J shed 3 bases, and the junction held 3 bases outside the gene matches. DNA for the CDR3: TGTGCCAGCAGCGGACAGGGTTTTGGGGCCAACGTCCTGACTTTC. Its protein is CASSGQGFGANVLTF. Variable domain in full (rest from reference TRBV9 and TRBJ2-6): DSGVTQTPKHLITATGQRVTLRCSPRSGDLSVYWYQQSLDQGLQFLIQYYNGEERAKGNILERFSAQQFPDLHSELNLSSLELGDSALYFCASSGQGFGANVLTFGAGSRLTVL.

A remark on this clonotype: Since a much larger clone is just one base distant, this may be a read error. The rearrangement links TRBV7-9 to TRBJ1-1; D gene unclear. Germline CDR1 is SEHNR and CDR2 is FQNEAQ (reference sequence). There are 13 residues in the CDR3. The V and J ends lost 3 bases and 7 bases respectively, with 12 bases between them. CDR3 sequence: CASSLEVRSEAFF. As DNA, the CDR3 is TGTGCCAGCAGCTTGGAGGTTCGGAGTGAAGCTTTCTTT.

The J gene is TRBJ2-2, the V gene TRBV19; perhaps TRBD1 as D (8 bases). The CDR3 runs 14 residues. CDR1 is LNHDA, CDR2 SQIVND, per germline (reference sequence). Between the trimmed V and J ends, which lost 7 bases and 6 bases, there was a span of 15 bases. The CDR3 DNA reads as TGTGCCAGTATCAACAGGGGGGGATCCGGGGAGCTGTTTTTT. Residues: CASINRGGSGELFF.

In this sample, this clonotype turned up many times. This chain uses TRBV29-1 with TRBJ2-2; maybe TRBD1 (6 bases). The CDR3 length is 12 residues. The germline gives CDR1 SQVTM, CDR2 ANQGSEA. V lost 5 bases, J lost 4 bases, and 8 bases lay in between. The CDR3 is CSVRGGTGELFF. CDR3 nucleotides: TGCAGCGTTAGAGGGGGCACCGGGGAGCTGTTTTTT.

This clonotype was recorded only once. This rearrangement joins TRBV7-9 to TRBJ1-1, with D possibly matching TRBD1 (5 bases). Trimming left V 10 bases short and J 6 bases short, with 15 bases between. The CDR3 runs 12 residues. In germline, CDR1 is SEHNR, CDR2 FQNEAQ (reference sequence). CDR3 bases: TGTGCCATCGGCGGGAGGGGAGCTGAAGCTTTCTTT. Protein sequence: CAIGGRGAEAFF.